One sample yielded the 20 T cell receptor beta chains listed below, sequenced in a study of cytomegalovirus exposure and HLA in healthy donors. Use of 60 Vbeta and 13 Jbeta primers characterized the PCR. Sequencing used immunoSEQ multiplex PCR; TCRdb keeps in-frame clones, though not all of them. The sample yields 45,000 to 65,000 clones, roughly 80% seen once. The specimen sequenced was PBMCs. The receptors derive from a woman between 40 and 55 years old in good health and CMV-seropositive.

The V call is TRBV19, the J call TRBJ2-1, with TRBD2 matching 11 bases. CDR3 length: 17 residues. Germline V lookup: CDR1 LNHDA, CDR2 SQIVND (reference sequence). J gave up 0 bases and V 5 bases, and 6 bases lay outside the gene matches. CDR3 residues: CASSRTSGRSSYNEQFF. DNA of the CDR3: TGTGCCAGTAGTCGGACTAGCGGGCGTAGCTCCTACAATGAGCAGTTCTTC.

This rearrangement joins TRBV11-2 to TRBJ1-1; 7 bases match TRBD1. CDR3 size: 15 residues. Germline loops: CDR1 SGHAT, CDR2 FQNNGV. V shed 5 bases and J 2 bases; nucleotides not matched to a gene: 8. Written as DNA, the CDR3 is TGTGCCAGCAGCCGCCCCGGGACAGCCAACACTGAAGCTTTCTTT. It yields the protein CASSRPGTANTEAFF.

This sequence joins TRBV5-1 and TRBJ2-5; D might be TRBD2 (6 bases). Germline assignment: CDR1 SGHRS and CDR2 YFSETQ. This CDR3 has 13 residues. The V gene lost 7 bases and the J gene lost 1 base, with 11 bases spanning the gap. CDR3 DNA sequence: TGCGCCAGCGGGGCGGGACTCCAAGAGACCCAGTACTTC. Translated: CASGAGLQETQYF.

V usage is TRBV2 and J usage is TRBJ2-5; 7 bases fit TRBD2. In germline, CDR1 is SNHLY, CDR2 FYNNEI. The trim removed 7 bases at V and 5 bases at J, leaving 7 bases unmatched. CDR3 length: 13 residues. The DNA of the CDR3 is TGTGCCAGCACTAAATGGGGAGGGGAGACCCAGTACTTC. This codes for CASTKWGGETQYF.

This sequence joins TRBV5-4 and TRBJ2-1; D unclear. V shed 4 bases and J shed 2 bases, with 10 bases lying between them. From germline, CDR1 is SGHNT and CDR2 YYREEE (reference sequence). The CDR3 covers 14 residues. CDR3: CASSAPGTYNEQFF. The CDR3 DNA is TGTGCCAGCAGCGCCCCGGGTACCTACAATGAGCAGTTCTTC.

The J gene is TRBJ1-2, the V gene TRBV7-9, with 9 bases matching TRBD1. With V trimmed by 5 bases and J by 6 bases, 7 bases remained unmatched. Germline V gene data show CDR1 as SEHNR and CDR2 as FQNEAQ (reference sequence). The CDR3 is made up of 14 amino acids. In DNA form, the CDR3 reads TGTGCCAGCAGCGCGGGACAGGGAGAGGATGGCTACACCTTC. This codes for CASSAGQGEDGYTF. Drawing the rest from reference TRBV7-9 and TRBJ1-2, the complete variable domain is DTGVSQNPRHKITKRGQNVTFRCDPISEHNRLYWYRQTLGQGPEFLTYFQNEAQLEKSRLLSDRFSAERPKGSFSTLEIQRTEQGDSAMYLCASSAGQGEDGYTFGSGTRLTVV.

This chain connects TRBV27 to TRBJ2-3; D may be TRBD2 (5 bases). The CDR3 has 14 residues. Germline V gene sequence: CDR1 MNHEY, CDR2 SMNVEV (reference sequence). V was pared by 6 bases and J by 2 bases, with 12 bases between. CDR3 nucleotide sequence: TGTGCCAGCAGACCAGCGGACCTCACAGATACGCAGTATTTT. The encoded protein is CASRPADLTDTQYF.

The J gene is TRBJ1-5, the V gene TRBV2; D possibly corresponds to TRBD1 (5 bases). Germline V gene lookup returns CDR1 SNHLY and CDR2 FYNNEI. The CDR3 extends over 14 amino acids. V lost 7 bases to trimming and J lost 0 bases, with 10 bases between them. CDR3 in DNA: TGTGCCAGCAATGGGGCTAATAGCAATCAGCCCCAGCATTTT. It codes for CASNGANSNQPQHF. Variable domain in full (rest from reference TRBV2 and TRBJ1-5): EPEVTQTPSHQVTQMGQEVILRCVPISNHLYFYWYRQILGQKVEFLVSFYNNEISEKSEIFDDQFSVERPDGSNFTLKIRSTKLEDSAMYFCASNGANSNQPQHFGDGTRLSIL.

The chain has TRBV6-1 and TRBJ2-5; no clear D gene. Germline V gives CDR1 MNHNS, CDR2 SASEGT. Trimming removed 4 bases from V and 5 bases from J, with 14 bases in between. The CDR3 sequence is 14 residues long. Here the CDR3 DNA reads TGTGCCAGCAGTGTGTCGGTAGCTGGGGAGACCCAGTACTTC. Translation: CASSVSVAGETQYF.

The chain recombines TRBV25-1 with TRBJ1-6, with 9 bases fitting TRBD1. Germline V gene lookup returns CDR1 MGHDK and CDR2 SYGVNS. The CDR3 extends over 18 amino acids. J was trimmed by 9 bases and V by 1 base; bases with no gene match: 13. Written as DNA, the CDR3 is TGTGCCAGCAGTGAATCGGGGACAGGGCGACGGGGGGTTTCACCCCTCCACTTT. Its translation: CASSESGTGRRGVSPLHF.

The V and J genes are TRBV4-3 and TRBJ1-1, with D possibly TRBD1 on 5 matching bases. V gave up 1 base and J gave up 4 bases, with 10 bases separating them. The CDR3 sequence is 14 residues long. Germline V gene sequence: CDR1 LGHNA, CDR2 YSLEER. CDR3 region: CASSQVGGSTEAFF. CDR3 DNA: TGCGCCAGCAGCCAAGTGGGGGGGTCCACTGAAGCTTTCTTT.

This clone has just one count. The rearrangement joins TRBV7-9 to TRBJ2-1; 7 bases are a match to TRBD1. The CDR3 is made up of 13 amino acids. In germline, CDR1 is SEHNR, CDR2 FQNEAQ (reference sequence). After removal of 4 bases from V and 7 bases from J, the junction contained 4 bases not matched to a gene. CDR3 nucleotide sequence: TGTGCCAGCAGCTACCAGGGGGTAAATGAGCAGTTCTTC. Protein sequence: CASSYQGVNEQFF.

V is TRBV4-3 and J is TRBJ2-5, with a weak D call TRBD1 (5 bases). The V and J ends lost 3 bases and 4 bases respectively, with 15 bases between them. CDR3 size: 15 residues. Per the germline V gene, CDR1 is LGHNA and CDR2 is YSLEER. CDR3 DNA sequence: TGCGCCAGCAGCCAGGTGGGGCAGGGTAGAGAGACCCAGTACTTC. Translating it yields CASSQVGQGRETQYF.

V usage is TRBV4-2 and J usage is TRBJ1-4, with 7 bases identical to TRBD1. The germline gives CDR1 LGHNA, CDR2 YNFKEQ. This CDR3 contains 16 residues. After removal of 4 bases from V and 0 bases from J, the junction contained 5 bases not matched to a gene. CDR3 loop: CASSLRDSATNEKLFF. The CDR3 coding sequence is TGTGCCAGCAGCCTCCGGGACAGTGCAACTAATGAAAAACTGTTTTTT.

V usage is TRBV11-2 and J usage is TRBJ2-7, with 7 nucleotides matching TRBD1. CDR1 and CDR2 from the germline V gene are SGHAT and FQNNGV. The CDR3 extends over 15 amino acids. J gave up 3 bases and V 8 bases, and 13 bases lay outside the gene matches. The CDR3 nucleotides read TGTGCCAGCCGCCTCGGGACAGAGAGGTTCTACGAGCAGTACTTC. It codes for CASRLGTERFYEQYF. Supplemented by reference TRBV11-2 and TRBJ2-7, the full variable domain reads EAGVAQSPRYKIIEKRQSVAFWCNPISGHATLYWYQQILGQGPKLLIQFQNNGVVDDSQLPKDRFSAERLKGVDSTLKIQPAKLEDSAVYLCASRLGTERFYEQYFGPGTRLTVT.

This clone was seen once. The genes are TRBV30 and TRBJ2-2; tentatively, D is TRBD1 (8 bases). V lost 8 bases and J lost 5, with 15 bases in between. Germline assignment: CDR1 GTSNPN and CDR2 SVGIG (reference sequence). The CDR3 runs 13 residues. The CDR3 DNA sequence: TGTGCCCTTGGACAGGGAGGGACCGGGGAGCTGTTTTTT. Encoded protein: CALGQGGTGELFF.

The genes are TRBV5-1 and TRBJ2-1; D might be TRBD1 (5 bases). The CDR3 consists of 12 residues. V lost 5 bases and J lost 7, with 10 bases in between. CDR1 is SGHRS and CDR2 is YFSETQ in the germline V gene. The CDR3 spells CASSLPGNEQFF. The CDR3 DNA reads TGCGCCAGCAGTCTACCAGGGAATGAGCAGTTCTTC.

This chain links TRBV29-1 with TRBJ2-5; 7 positions agree with TRBD2. Germline CDR1 reads SQVTM; CDR2 reads ANQGSEA. This CDR3 contains 13 residues. J was trimmed by 5 bases and V by 1 base; bases with no gene match: 4. In DNA form, the CDR3 reads TGCAGCGTTGAAGGGGGGGGAGGGGAGACCCAGTACTTC. This sequence encodes CSVEGGGGETQYF.

This clone came up a few times. The rearrangement joins TRBV6-6 to TRBJ2-7; D gene uncertain. The CDR3 runs to 11 residues. Per germline, CDR1 MNHNY and CDR2 SVGAGI (reference sequence). V lost 6 bases and J 5 bases, leaving 8 bases between the germline ends. In nucleotides, the CDR3 is TGTGCCAGCAGACACCAGAACGAGCAGTACTTC. Encoded protein: CASRHQNEQYF.

This clone was seen more than once but under ten times. This sequence joins TRBV2 and TRBJ1-1; the D is unclear. Germline V gene data show CDR1 as SNHLY and CDR2 as FYNNEI. The ends were cut back, 4 bases at V and 1 base at J, with 7 bases in the middle. The CDR3 consists of 13 residues. The CDR3 region is CASSGSQNTEAFF. For the CDR3, the DNA is TGTGCCAGCAGTGGGAGCCAGAACACTGAAGCTTTCTTT.